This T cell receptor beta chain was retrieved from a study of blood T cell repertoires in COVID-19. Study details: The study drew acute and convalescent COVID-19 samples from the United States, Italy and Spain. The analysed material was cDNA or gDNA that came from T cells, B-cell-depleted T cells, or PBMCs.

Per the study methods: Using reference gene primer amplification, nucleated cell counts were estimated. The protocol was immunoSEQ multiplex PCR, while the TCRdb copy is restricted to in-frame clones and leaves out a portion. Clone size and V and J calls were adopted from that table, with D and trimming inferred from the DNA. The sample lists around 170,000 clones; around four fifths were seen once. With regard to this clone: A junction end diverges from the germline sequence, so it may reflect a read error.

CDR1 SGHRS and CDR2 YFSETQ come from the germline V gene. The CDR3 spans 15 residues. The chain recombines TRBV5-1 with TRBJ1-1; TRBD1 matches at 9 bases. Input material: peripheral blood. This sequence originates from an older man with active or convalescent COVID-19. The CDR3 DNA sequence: TGCGCCACCAGCCCTCAGACAGGGGGAGGCACTGAAGCTTTCTTT. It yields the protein CATSPQTGGGTEAFF.